This T cell receptor (beta chain) was captured in a study of blood T cell repertoires in COVID-19. As handled by the study authors: Using reference gene primer amplification, nucleated cell counts were estimated. TCRdb's copy holds only in-frame clones and misses some; the assay was immunoSEQ multiplex PCR. The V and J calls and clone size are taken from that table; D and trimming were inferred from the DNA. The table lists roughly 100,000 clones, around 90% of them singletons. Germline V gene sequence: CDR1 MDHEN, CDR2 SYDVKM. The CDR3 totals 15 residues. Trimming removed 7 bases from V and 6 bases from J, with 16 bases in between. This clone was seen more than once but under ten times.

The sequencing sample was made of peripheral blood. V usage is TRBV28 and J usage is TRBJ1-6, with D possibly being TRBD1 (6 bases). The source of this sequence is a human donor in a cohort sampled during active COVID-19. CDR3 loop: CASTSGVRGNSPLHF. CDR3 DNA sequence: TGTGCCAGCACTTCTGGTGTCAGGGGTAATTCACCCCTCCACTTT.